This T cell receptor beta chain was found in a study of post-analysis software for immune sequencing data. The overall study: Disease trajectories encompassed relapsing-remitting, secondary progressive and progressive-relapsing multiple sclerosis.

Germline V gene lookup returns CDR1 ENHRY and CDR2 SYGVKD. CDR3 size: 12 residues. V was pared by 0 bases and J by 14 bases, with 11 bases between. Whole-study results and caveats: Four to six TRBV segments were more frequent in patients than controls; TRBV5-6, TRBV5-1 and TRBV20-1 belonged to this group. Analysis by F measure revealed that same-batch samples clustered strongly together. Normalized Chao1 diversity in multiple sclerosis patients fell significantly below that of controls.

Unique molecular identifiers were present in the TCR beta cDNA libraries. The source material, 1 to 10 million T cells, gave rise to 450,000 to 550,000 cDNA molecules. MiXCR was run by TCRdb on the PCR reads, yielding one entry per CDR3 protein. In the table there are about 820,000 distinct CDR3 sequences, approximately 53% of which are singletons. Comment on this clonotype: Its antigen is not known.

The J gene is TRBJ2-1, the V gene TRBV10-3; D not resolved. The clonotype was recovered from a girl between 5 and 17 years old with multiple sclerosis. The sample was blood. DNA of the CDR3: TGTGCCATCAGTGAGTCAGGTCCCTTGAAGTTCTTC. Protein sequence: CAISESGPLKFF.